This record covers a single T cell receptor beta chain. This clone was detected only once. Its recognized antigen is unknown. No base quality information exists; no much larger clone differs at one position. This sample was included in a study of blood T cell repertoires in COVID-19 (dated by TCRdb to the early 2020s). In the study overall: Collaborator samples came from the United States, Italy and Spain and covered acute and convalescent phases of COVID-19. Deeply sampled blood TCRbeta repertoires from subjects exposed to, actively infected with, or recovered from COVID-19 were included in the dataset. The samples were drawn from two sources: the first 160 participants of the ongoing ImmuneRACE study, and over 1,000 subjects contributed by 6 global collaborators. A freely available public database, intended as a resource for researchers studying the immune response to SARS-CoV-2, is where the repertoires were released. The sample metadata nearly always contained a de-identified subject ID, COVID-19 status, age in years and sex. Where HLA class I and class II types were available, the types were taken from metadata supplied by the sample provider, not from assay-based typing. The material from the prospective study consisted of cDNA or gDNA derived from T cells, B-cell-depleted T cells, or PBMCs.

The collaborating institutions used their own protocols to collect whole blood in K2EDTA tubes. For TCRbeta analysis, collaborator samples were shipped as frozen whole blood, as isolated PBMCs, or as DNA extracted from either sample type. TCRbeta CDR3 regions were amplified from genomic DNA by means of the immunoSEQ Assay, a bias-controlled multiplex PCR. In the source study's methods: The number of nucleated cells in each sample was estimated from the amplification of reference gene primers within the assay. Sequence reads were collapsed and filtered to measure the absolute abundance of every unique TCRbeta CDR3 rearrangement. Productive Simpson clonality was computed per sample as the square root of Simpson's diversity index over productive rearrangements. Entries here come from immuneACCESS through TCRdb and include only in-frame sequences with V and J called. Some clones fail to appear in such tables; in the studies checked, an unresolved V gene covers under half of the shortfall, and the cause of the remainder is unknown. That table is the source of V, J and clone size, and D and trimming were worked out from the DNA. This sample has roughly 50,000 clones in its table, and around nine tenths of those were observed once. Around 8.2% of the sample is taken by the ten largest.

What the authors observed across the whole study: The amount of clinical and demographic metadata varied by source and participant and was provided uncurated.

CDR1 MGHRA and CDR2 YSYEKL were looked up in the germline V gene. There are 13 amino acids in the CDR3, from cysteine to phenylalanine inclusive. Solely the CDR3 DNA is kept, with 39 bases framed from the first base. Trimming takes 6 bases off V and 4 bases off J; junction bases not matched to a gene: 2. The rearranged segments are TRBV4-1 and TRBJ1-5, with TRBD1 matching 8 junction bases. This receptor was taken from a middle-aged woman with active COVID-19. The specimen was peripheral blood. Here the CDR3 is given as CASSDRGNQPQHF. DNA sequence: TGCGCCAGCAGTGACAGGGGAAATCAGCCCCAGCATTTT.